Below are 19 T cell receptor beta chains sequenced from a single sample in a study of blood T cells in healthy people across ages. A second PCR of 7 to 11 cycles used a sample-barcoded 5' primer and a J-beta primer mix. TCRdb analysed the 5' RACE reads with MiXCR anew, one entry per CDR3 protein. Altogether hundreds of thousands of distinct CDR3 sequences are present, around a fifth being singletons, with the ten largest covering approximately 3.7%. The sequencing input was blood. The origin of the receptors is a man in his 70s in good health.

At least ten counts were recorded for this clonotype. CDR3: CASGTRASVTQETQYF. As DNA, the CDR3 is TGTGCCAGCGGGACTCGGGCTAGCGTAACCCAAGAGACCCAGTACTTC. This rearrangement joins TRBV28 to TRBJ2-5, with D perhaps TRBD2 (6 bases). The CDR3 loop spans 16 amino acids. V lost 8 bases and J lost 1, with 20 bases in between. CDR1 is MDHEN, CDR2 SYDVKM, per germline.

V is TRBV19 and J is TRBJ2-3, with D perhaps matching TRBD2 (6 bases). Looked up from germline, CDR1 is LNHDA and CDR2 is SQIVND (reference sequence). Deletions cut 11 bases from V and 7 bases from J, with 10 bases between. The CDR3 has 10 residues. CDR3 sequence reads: CASRGNTQYF. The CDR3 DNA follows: TGTGCCTCCCGCGGGAATACGCAGTATTTT. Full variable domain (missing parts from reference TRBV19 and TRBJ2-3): DGGITQSPKYLFRKEGQNVTLSCEQNLNHDAMYWYRQDPGQGLRLIYYSQIVNDFQKGDIAEGYSVSREKKESFPLTVTSAQKNPTAFYLCASRGNTQYFGPGTRLTVL.

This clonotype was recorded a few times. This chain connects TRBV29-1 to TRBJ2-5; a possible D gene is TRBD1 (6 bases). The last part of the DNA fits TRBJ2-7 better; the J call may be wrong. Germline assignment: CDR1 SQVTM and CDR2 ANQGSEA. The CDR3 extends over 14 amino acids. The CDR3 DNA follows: TGCAGCGTTGTCAGCCGGGGACAAACCTACGAGCAGTACTTC. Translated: CSVVSRGQTYEQYF.

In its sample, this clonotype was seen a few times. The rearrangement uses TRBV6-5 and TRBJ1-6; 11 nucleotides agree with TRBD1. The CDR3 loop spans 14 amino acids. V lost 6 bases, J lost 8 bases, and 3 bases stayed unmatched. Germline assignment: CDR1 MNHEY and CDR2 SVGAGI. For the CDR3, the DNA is TGTGCCAGCAGGACGGGACAGGGGGATTCACCCCTCCACTTT. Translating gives CASRTGQGDSPLHF.

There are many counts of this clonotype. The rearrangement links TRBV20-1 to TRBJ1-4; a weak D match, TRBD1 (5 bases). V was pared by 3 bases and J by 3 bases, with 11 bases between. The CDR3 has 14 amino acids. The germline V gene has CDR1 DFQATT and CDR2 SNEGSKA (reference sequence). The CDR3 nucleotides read TGCAGTGCTAGCCAGGGACGGTCTAATGAAAAACTGTTTTTT. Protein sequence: CSASQGRSNEKLFF.

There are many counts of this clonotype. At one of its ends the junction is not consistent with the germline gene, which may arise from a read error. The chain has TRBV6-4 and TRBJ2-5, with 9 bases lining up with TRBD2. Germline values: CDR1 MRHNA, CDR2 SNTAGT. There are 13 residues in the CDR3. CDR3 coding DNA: TGTGCCAGCAGTGACACTACTAGCGGGCCCCGGTTCTTC. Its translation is CASSDTTSGPRFF.

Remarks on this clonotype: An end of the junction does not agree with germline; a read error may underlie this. The CDR3 loop is CASSLEGLLAKNILYF. In nucleotides, the CDR3 is TGTGCCAGCAGCTTGGAGGGACTCCTAGCCAAAAACATTCTGTACTTC. The chain is built from TRBV5-6 and TRBJ2-4, with a tentative D call TRBD2 (6 bases). Germline V gene sequence: CDR1 SGHDT, CDR2 YYEEEE. CDR3 length equals 16 residues.

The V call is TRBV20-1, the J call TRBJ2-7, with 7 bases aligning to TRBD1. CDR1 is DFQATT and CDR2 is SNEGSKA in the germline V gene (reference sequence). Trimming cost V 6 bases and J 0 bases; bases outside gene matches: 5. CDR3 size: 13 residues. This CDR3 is CSADRDLSYEQYF. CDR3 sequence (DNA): TGCAGTGCCGACAGGGACCTCTCCTACGAGCAGTACTTC.

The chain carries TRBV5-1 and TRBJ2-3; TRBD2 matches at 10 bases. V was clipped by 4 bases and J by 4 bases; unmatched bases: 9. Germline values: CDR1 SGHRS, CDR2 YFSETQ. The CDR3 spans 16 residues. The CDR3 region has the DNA TGCGCCAGCAGCCTCGGTGGACTAGCGGTTCCAGATACGCAGTATTTT. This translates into CASSLGGLAVPDTQYF.

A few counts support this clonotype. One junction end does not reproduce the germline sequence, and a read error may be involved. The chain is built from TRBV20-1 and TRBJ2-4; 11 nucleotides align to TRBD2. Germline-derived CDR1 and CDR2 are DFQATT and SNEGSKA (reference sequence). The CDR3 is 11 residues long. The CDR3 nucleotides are TGCAGTGCCAGAGTACTAGCGGGAGACGCCTTC. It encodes CSARVLAGDAF.

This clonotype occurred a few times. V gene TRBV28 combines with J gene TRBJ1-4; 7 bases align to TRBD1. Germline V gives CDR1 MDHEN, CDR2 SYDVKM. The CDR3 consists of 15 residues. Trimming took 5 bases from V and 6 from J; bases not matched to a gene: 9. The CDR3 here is CASSLLQGKDEKLFF. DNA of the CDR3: TGTGCCAGCAGTCTACTACAGGGGAAGGATGAAAAACTGTTTTTT.

The CDR3 here is CASSYPRQFANTGELFF. The DNA for the CDR3 is TGTGCCAGCAGTTACCCGAGACAGTTCGCGAACACCGGGGAGCTGTTTTTT. The chain recombines TRBV6-2 or TRBV6-3 with TRBJ2-2; weak D call: TRBD1 (5 bases). This CDR3 has 17 residues. Germline CDR1 is MNHEY and CDR2 is SVGEGT. V lost 2 bases and J 0 bases, leaving 13 bases between the germline ends.

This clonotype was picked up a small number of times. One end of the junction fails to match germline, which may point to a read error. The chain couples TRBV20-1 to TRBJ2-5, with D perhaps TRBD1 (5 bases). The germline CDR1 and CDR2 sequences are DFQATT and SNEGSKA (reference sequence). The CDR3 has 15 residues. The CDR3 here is CGARNFQGTQETQYF. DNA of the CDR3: TGCGGTGCTAGAAATTTTCAGGGAACCCAAGAGACCCAGTACTTC.

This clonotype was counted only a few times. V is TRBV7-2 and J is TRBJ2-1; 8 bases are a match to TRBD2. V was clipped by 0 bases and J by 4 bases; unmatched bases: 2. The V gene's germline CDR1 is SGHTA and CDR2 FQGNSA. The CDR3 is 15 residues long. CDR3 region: CASSLAREAYNEQFF. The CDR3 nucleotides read TGTGCCAGCAGCTTAGCGCGGGAGGCATACAATGAGCAGTTCTTC.

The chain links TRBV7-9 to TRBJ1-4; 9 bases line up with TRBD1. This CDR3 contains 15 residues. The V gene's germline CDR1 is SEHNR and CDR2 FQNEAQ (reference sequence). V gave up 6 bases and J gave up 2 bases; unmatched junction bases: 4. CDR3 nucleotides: TGTGCCAGCAGTCGACAGGGGGTCACTAATGAAAAACTGTTTTTT. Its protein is CASSRQGVTNEKLFF.

The CDR3 DNA is TGTGCCAGCAGTTCGGGACTAGCGGGAAAGGGCTACGAGCAGTACTTC. It translates to CASSSGLAGKGYEQYF. The chain recombines TRBV2 with TRBJ2-7, with 13 nucleotides matching TRBD2. Germline V gene data show CDR1 as SNHLY and CDR2 as FYNNEI. The length of the CDR3 is 16 residues. V lost 5 bases and J lost 3; bases outside the gene matches: 7.

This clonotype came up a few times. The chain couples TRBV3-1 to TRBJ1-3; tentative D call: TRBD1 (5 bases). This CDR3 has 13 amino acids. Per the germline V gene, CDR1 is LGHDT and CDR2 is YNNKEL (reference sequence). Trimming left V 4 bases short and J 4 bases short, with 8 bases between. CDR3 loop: CASSPTVGNTIYF. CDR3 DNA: TGTGCCAGCAGCCCGACAGTAGGAAACACCATATATTTT.

In nucleotides, the CDR3 is TGTGCCAGCAGCTTATGGCTAGCGGGATCCGCCTACGAGCAGTACTTC. This translates into CASSLWLAGSAYEQYF. The chain uses TRBV5-6 and TRBJ2-5; 9 bases line up with TRBD2. The DNA matches TRBJ2-7 better at its end, which makes the J call doubtful. This CDR3 comprises 16 residues. CDR1 and CDR2 from the germline V gene are SGHDT and YYEEEE.

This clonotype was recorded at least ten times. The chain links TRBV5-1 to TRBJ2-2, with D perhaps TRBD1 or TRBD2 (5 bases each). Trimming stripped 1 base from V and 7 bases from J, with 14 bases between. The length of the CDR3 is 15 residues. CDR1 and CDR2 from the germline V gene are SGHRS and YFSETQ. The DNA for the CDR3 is TGCGCCAGCAGCTTGATGGGGGATTATAACGGGGAGCTGTTTTTT. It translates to CASSLMGDYNGELFF.